The T cell receptor beta chain described here comes from a study of blood T cell repertoires in COVID-19. About the research overall: Collection of acute and convalescent COVID-19 samples took place in the United States, Italy and Spain. PBMCs, B-cell-depleted T cells, or T cells were the source of the cDNA or gDNA that made up the material.

As handled by the study authors: Counts of nucleated cells, estimated from reference gene primer amplification, were obtained. Generated by immunoSEQ multiplex PCR, the TCRdb table keeps only in-frame clones and is missing some. V and J calls and clone size follow that table, whereas D and trimming were derived from the DNA. The sample lists some 280,000 clones, about 85% occurring once. This CDR3 contains 15 residues. The V end lost 6 bases, the J end lost 7 bases, and 20 bases lay between the germline ends. From germline, CDR1 is MNHEY and CDR2 SMNVEV (reference sequence). The chain carries TRBV27 and TRBJ2-3, with a possible D match to TRBD1 (5 bases). The sequencing sample was made of peripheral blood. The receptor comes from a woman aged 50 to 60 with active or convalescent COVID-19. The CDR3: CASSLWGRLAYTQYF. The CDR3 DNA is TGTGCCAGCAGCCTCTGGGGCCGGTTGGCTTATACGCAGTATTTT.